Listed here are 23 T cell receptor beta chains from one sample, sequenced in a study of T cells in Graves' hyperthyroidism and ophthalmopathy. Amplified regions were TCR beta CDR3 sequences from RNA transcripts. First-round RT-PCR targeting the TCR CDR3 was performed with the HTBI primer set. From the multiplex PCR reads, TCRdb called clonotypes with MiXCR, one entry per CDR3 protein. The sample has 360,000 or so distinct CDR3 sequences; nearly 15% are singletons. The specimen sequenced was blood. Source of these receptors: a woman aged 60 to 75 with Graves' ophthalmopathy.

This clonotype was seen at least ten times. Germline and junction disagree at one end, which may indicate a read error. The chain carries TRBV6-1 and TRBJ1-1; D perhaps matches TRBD1 (6 bases). This CDR3 is 16 amino acids long. Germline V lookup: CDR1 MNHNS, CDR2 SASEGT. The CDR3 DNA reads TGTACCAGCAGCTCAATGGAGGGGGTGATGAACACTGAAGCTTTCTTT. Translated: CTSSSMEGVMNTEAFF.

This clonotype was observed many times. The rearrangement uses TRBV2 and TRBJ2-4; a possible D gene is TRBD2 (5 bases). The V gene lost 9 bases and the J gene lost 5 bases, with 11 bases spanning the gap. The CDR3 has 12 amino acids. The germline CDR1 and CDR2 sequences are SNHLY and FYNNEI. The CDR3: CASLGSQNIQYF. The CDR3 DNA is TGTGCCAGTTTAGGGAGTCAAAACATTCAGTACTTC.

The chain has TRBV27 and TRBJ1-5; D might be TRBD1 (5 bases). Trimming left V 6 bases short and J 3 bases short, with 15 bases between. CDR1 and CDR2 from the germline V gene are MNHEY and SMNVEV (reference sequence). This CDR3 region has 15 residues. The chain's CDR3 is CASSRRAGFNQPQHF. The CDR3 nucleotides read TGTGCCAGCAGCCGCAGGGCGGGTTTCAATCAGCCCCAGCATTTT.

J is TRBJ1-5 and V is TRBV15, with a tentative D call TRBD1 (6 bases). V was pared by 3 bases and J by 3 bases, with 12 bases between. The V gene's germline CDR1 is LNHNV and CDR2 YYDKDF (reference sequence). The CDR3 has 15 amino acids. The CDR3 nucleotides read TGTGCCACCAGCAGCCTGGACAGAGTCAATCAGCCCCAGCATTTT. It codes for CATSSLDRVNQPQHF.

This clonotype has at least ten counts. The rearrangement joins TRBV20-1 to TRBJ2-1; 8 bases fit TRBD2. V lost 7 bases and J lost 9; bases outside the gene matches: 11. This CDR3 has 13 amino acids. Germline V gene lookup returns CDR1 DFQATT and CDR2 SNEGSKA (reference sequence). CDR3 nucleotide sequence: TGCAGTGGGGACCAGCGGGGGACCTCTGAGCAGTTCTTC. It is translated as CSGDQRGTSEQFF.

Ten or more counts support this clonotype. The V call is TRBV7-8, the J call TRBJ2-7; 11 nucleotides agree with TRBD2. The CDR3 covers 14 residues. From germline, CDR1 is SGHVS and CDR2 FQNEAQ. With 3 bases clipped from V and 7 bases from J, the junction kept 5 bases outside the gene matches. This chain's CDR3 is CASSLIAGGREQYF. In DNA form, the CDR3 reads TGTGCCAGCAGCTTGATAGCGGGAGGGCGGGAGCAGTACTTC.

This clonotype was counted many times. The CDR3 DNA reads as TGTGCCAGCAGCTTGGACGGGACAGCTACCTACGAGCAGTACTTC. Protein sequence: CASSLDGTATYEQYF. The chain joins TRBV11-2 to TRBJ2-7; 7 nucleotides align to TRBD1. With 3 bases clipped from V and 2 bases from J, the junction kept 7 bases outside the gene matches. Germline CDR1 SGHAT, CDR2 FQNNGV. This CDR3 has 15 amino acids. The full variable domain, completed using reference TRBV11-2 and TRBJ2-7, is EAGVAQSPRYKIIEKRQSVAFWCNPISGHATLYWYQQILGQGPKLLIQFQNNGVVDDSQLPKDRFSAERLKGVDSTLKIQPAKLEDSAVYLCASSLDGTATYEQYFGPGTRLTVT.

This clonotype has at least ten counts. The gene calls are TRBV28 and TRBJ2-5, with D possibly matching TRBD1 (5 bases). V was shortened by 4 bases and J by 4 bases, with 13 bases between the two germline ends. The germline CDR1 and CDR2 sequences are MDHEN and SYDVKM. This CDR3 comprises 14 residues. The CDR3 bases are TGTGCCAGCAGTTCCACCAGGGTGACAGAGACCCAGTACTTC. Residues: CASSSTRVTETQYF.

This clonotype was seen ten or more times. CDR3 nucleotide sequence: TGCAGTGCTCGAGTACGGCTAGCGGGAGGCTGGTTTCCCACAGATACGCAGTATTTT. It codes for CSARVRLAGGWFPTDTQYF. The V gene is TRBV20-1, the J gene TRBJ2-3; 11 bases agree with TRBD2. V dropped 5 bases and J dropped 2; count of bases not matched to a gene: 18. CDR1 and CDR2 from the germline V gene are DFQATT and SNEGSKA (reference sequence). This CDR3 is built from 19 residues.

This clonotype was picked up a small number of times. This chain links TRBV28 with TRBJ2-1, with D possibly matching TRBD1 (5 bases). The CDR3 extends over 14 amino acids. Germline CDR1 reads MDHEN; CDR2 reads SYDVKM. Trimming took off 8 bases at V and 9 bases at J, with 20 bases between the two ends. CDR3 DNA: TGTGCCAGCGGCAGACCTTACCCCCAGGGTGAGCAGTTCTTC. Protein product: CASGRPYPQGEQFF.

To note about this clonotype: The junction does not match germline at one end; this may be a read error. J is TRBJ2-3 and V is TRBV6-1; D is possibly TRBD1 (5 bases). CDR1 MNHNS and CDR2 SASEGT come from the germline V gene. This CDR3 region has 15 residues. In nucleotides, the CDR3 is TGTGCCAGCACCGACCGGAGACAGAGCACAGATACGCGGTATTTT. Protein product: CASTDRRQSTDTRYF.

This clonotype has only a few counts. The V call is TRBV5-1, the J call TRBJ2-7; no clear D gene. The germline V and J ends were trimmed by 6 bases and 5 bases, with 15 bases remaining between them. Germline V lookup: CDR1 SGHRS, CDR2 YFSETQ. The CDR3 contains 13 residues. DNA of the CDR3: TGCGCCAGCACCCTGGGCGTAGAGAACGAGCAGTACTTC. Translation: CASTLGVENEQYF.

This clonotype was seen repeatedly, ten times or more. The chain joins TRBV3-1 to TRBJ1-2, with unresolved D. Per the germline V gene, CDR1 is LGHDT and CDR2 is YNNKEL (reference sequence). The V gene lost 2 bases and the J gene lost 3 bases, with 7 bases spanning the gap. CDR3 length: 13 residues. The CDR3 protein is CASSQRTDYGYTF. The CDR3 DNA reads TGTGCCAGCAGCCAAAGGACGGACTATGGCTACACCTTC.

This clonotype was counted ten times or more. The chain employs TRBV28 and TRBJ2-3, with D possibly matching TRBD1 (6 bases). Germline CDR1 MDHEN, CDR2 SYDVKM. The CDR3 is made up of 14 amino acids. Deletions cut 4 bases from V and 4 bases from J, with 12 bases between. Written as DNA, the CDR3 is TGTGCCAGCAGTTCGTCACAGGGCCCAGATACGCAGTATTTT. It translates to CASSSSQGPDTQYF.

This clonotype has ten or more counts. V gene TRBV11-1 combines with J gene TRBJ2-1; D gene unclear. Germline CDR1 reads SGHAT; CDR2 reads FQDESV (reference sequence). The germline V and J ends were trimmed by 1 base and 5 bases, with 18 bases remaining between them. The CDR3 sequence is 17 residues long. The CDR3 is CASSLGRPDPSNNEQFF. The CDR3 DNA reads TGTGCCAGCAGCTTAGGGCGGCCTGACCCCTCGAACAATGAGCAGTTCTTC.

This clonotype was picked up many times. The rearrangement links TRBV5-1 to TRBJ2-7; tentatively, D is TRBD1 or TRBD2 (5 bases each). The V gene's germline CDR1 is SGHRS and CDR2 YFSETQ. The V and J ends lost 0 bases and 3 bases respectively, with 7 bases between them. The CDR3 is 13 residues long. CDR3 protein: CASSLDGGYEQYF. For the CDR3, the DNA is TGCGCCAGCAGCTTGGATGGGGGCTACGAGCAGTACTTC.

This clonotype occurred many times. This chain connects TRBV29-1 to TRBJ2-3; weak D call: TRBD2 (5 bases). Between the trimmed V and J ends, which lost 8 bases and 2 bases, there was a span of 14 bases. The CDR3 has 13 amino acids. The germline V gene has CDR1 SQVTM and CDR2 ANQGSEA. The CDR3 sequence: CSQWTGYTDTQYF. The CDR3 DNA follows: TGCAGCCAATGGACTGGGTACACAGATACGCAGTATTTT.

The rearrangement uses TRBV20-1 and TRBJ2-7; TRBD2 agrees at 9 bases. V was clipped by 1 base and J by 7 bases; unmatched bases: 11. The germline V gene has CDR1 DFQATT and CDR2 SNEGSKA (reference sequence). The CDR3 has 15 residues. For the CDR3, the DNA is TGCAGTGCTAGAGTAGCGGGAGCTCGGTTTGTTGAGCAGTACTTC. This codes for CSARVAGARFVEQYF.

This clonotype came up many times. The chain combines TRBV18 with TRBJ1-2, with D possibly TRBD1 on 5 matching bases. Germline CDR1 and CDR2: KGHSH and LQKENI. The CDR3 runs to 14 residues. The V and J ends lost 2 bases and 1 base respectively, with 8 bases between them. This chain's CDR3 is CASSPADSNYGYTF. The CDR3 DNA reads TGTGCCAGCTCACCAGCCGACAGTAACTATGGCTACACCTTC.

V and J are TRBV28 and TRBJ2-1, with 8 bases identical to TRBD2. J was trimmed by 4 bases and V by 7 bases; bases with no gene match: 3. The CDR3 has 13 residues. The germline V gene has CDR1 MDHEN and CDR2 SYDVKM. CDR3 nucleotides: TGTGCCAGCACTTCTAGCGGGTACAATGAGCAGTTCTTC. Protein: CASTSSGYNEQFF.

At least ten counts were recorded for this clonotype. The chain is built from TRBV12-3 or TRBV12-4 and TRBJ1-2, with a possible D match to TRBD1 (5 bases). The length of the CDR3 is 12 residues. V was pared by 7 bases and J by 7 bases, with 13 bases between. The CDR3 DNA reads TGTGCCAGCAACCGGGGGGGGATTGGCTACACCTTC. Its translation: CASNRGGIGYTF.

This clonotype was detected many times. The V gene is TRBV20-1, the J gene TRBJ2-3; TRBD2 matches at 9 bases. The length of the CDR3 is 14 residues. Germline CDR1 is DFQATT and CDR2 is SNEGSKA (reference sequence). V shed 7 bases and J 4 bases; nucleotides not matched to a gene: 9. DNA for the CDR3: TGCAGTGTCCGACTAGCGGAAGGTGCAGATACGCAGTATTTT. Its translation is CSVRLAEGADTQYF.

At least ten counts were recorded for this clonotype. This chain joins TRBV18 and TRBJ2-4; the match to TRBD1 covers 7 bases. The length of the CDR3 is 13 residues. The V gene's germline CDR1 is KGHSH and CDR2 LQKENI. Trimming removed 5 bases from V and 7 bases from J; junction bases left unmatched: 5. Here the CDR3 DNA reads TGTGCCAGCTCAACCGGGACAGTCAACATTCAGTACTTC. It translates to CASSTGTVNIQYF.